Given below is one T cell receptor (beta chain) in context. Its matching antigen is unknown. The source of the sample is a study of blood T cells in healthy people across ages. The extraction recovered at least 5 micrograms of total RNA per sample. General observations from the study: Diversity estimated from one million T cells was considered an underestimate.

The use of a sample-barcoded 5' primer and a J-beta primer mix characterized a second PCR of about 7 to 12 cycles. TCRdb passed the 5' RACE reads through MiXCR, listing each CDR3 protein once. The repertoire holds around 1,800,000 distinct CDR3 sequences, with roughly two fifths as singletons. The sequenced sample was blood. The receptor was isolated from a human donor in good health.

For the CDR3, the DNA is TGTGCCAGCAGCTTAGGGCGTGTTGGGGCATCTTGGGGCTACACCTTC. Translation gives CASSLGRVGASWGYTF. The rearrangement links TRBV7-8 to TRBJ1-2; tentatively, D is TRBD1 (5 bases). The V gene's germline CDR1 is SGHVS and CDR2 FQNEAQ. The CDR3 has 16 residues. V gave up 1 base and J gave up 8 bases, with 20 bases separating them.